The clone carrying this TCR beta chain has at least ten counts. V gave up 3 bases and J gave up 3 bases; unmatched junction bases: 5. CDR1 MNHEY and CDR2 SVGAGI come from the germline V gene. CDR3 size: 15 residues. TCRdb reprocessed the PCR reads with MiXCR, giving one entry per CDR3 protein. The sample records roughly 9,300 distinct CDR3 sequences, over 40% being singletons. The data originate from a study of esophageal squamous cell carcinoma under preoperative chemotherapy. The time point is: after preoperative PTX-NDP chemotherapy. Sampling took place from a patient given preoperative chemotherapy. V is TRBV6-5 and J is TRBJ2-1; TRBD2 aligns across 7 bases. The clonotype comes from a human donor with esophageal squamous cell carcinoma. The donor label of this sample is uncertain. DNA of the CDR3: TGTGCCAGCAGTTATACCGGGACTAACTACAATGAGCAGTTCTTC. Translated, it gives CASSYTGTNYNEQFF.